These 21 T cell receptor beta chains came from one sample sequenced in a study of radiotherapy plus CTLA-4 blockade in lung cancer. Repertoires were generated with immunoSEQ multiplex PCR, while TCRdb's copy carries only in-frame clones and drops some. The profile shows 75,000 to 80,000 clones, around 87% of them singletons. The sample consisted of peripheral blood, taken from a patient treated with radiotherapy plus ipilimumab. The receptor source for this set is a human donor with non-small cell lung cancer who had stable disease on radiotherapy plus ipilimumab.

This clone came up a few times. DNA of the CDR3: TGTGCCAGTACCCGGGTTGCCGGGGAGCTGTTTTTT. Translation gives CASTRVAGELFF. J is TRBJ2-2 and V is TRBV19; D is ambiguous. In germline, CDR1 is LNHDA, CDR2 SQIVND (reference sequence). The ends were cut back, 7 bases at V and 6 bases at J, with 9 bases in the middle. CDR3 length: 12 residues.

J is TRBJ2-3 and V is TRBV30; TRBD2 might be the D (6 bases). Germline loops: CDR1 GTSNPN, CDR2 SVGIG (reference sequence). The CDR3 is 15 amino acids. V was pared by 4 bases and J by 3 bases, with 17 bases between. The CDR3 nucleotides read TGTGCCTGGACCGTCGGGGGAATAGGGACAGATACGCAGTATTTT. Its translation: CAWTVGGIGTDTQYF. Full variable domain (outside the CDR3, taken from reference TRBV30 and TRBJ2-3): SQTIHQWPATLVQPVGSPLSLECTVEGTSNPNLYWYRQAAGRGLQLLFYSVGIGQISSEVPQNLSASRPQDRQFILSSKKLLLSDSGFYLCAWTVGGIGTDTQYFGPGTRLTVL.

This clone has just a few counts. V and J are TRBV10-2 and TRBJ2-7; 11 nucleotides line up with TRBD1. The CDR3 is 16 amino acids. CDR1 is WSHSY and CDR2 is SAAADI in the germline V gene. V lost 2 bases to trimming and J lost 1 base; unmatched junction nucleotides: 4. This CDR3 reads CASSEGTGGPSYEQYF. The CDR3 DNA reads as TGCGCCAGCAGTGAGGGGACAGGGGGACCTTCCTACGAGCAGTACTTC.

The V and J genes are TRBV7-3 and TRBJ2-2; TRBD2 is a possible D gene (6 bases). With 4 bases removed from V and 1 base from J, the gap between germline ends came to 13 bases. The length of the CDR3 is 16 residues. Germline V lookup: CDR1 SGHTA, CDR2 FQGTGA. This chain's CDR3 is CASSSRQTRNTGELFF. CDR3 sequence (DNA): TGTGCCAGCAGCTCCCGACAGACTAGGAACACCGGGGAGCTGTTTTTT.

The V gene is TRBV7-6, the J gene TRBJ2-2; TRBD2 matches at 8 bases. J gave up 6 bases and V 5 bases, and 11 bases lay outside the gene matches. In germline, CDR1 is SGHVS, CDR2 FNYEAQ. This CDR3 is built from 16 residues. The CDR3 coding sequence is TGTGCCAGCAGCGTATCCGGGACTAGTACGGCCGGGGAGCTGTTTTTT. It specifies CASSVSGTSTAGELFF.

This clone was seen a handful of times. The chain employs TRBV19 and TRBJ1-1; a weak D match, TRBD1 (5 bases). There are 14 residues in the CDR3. V lost 7 bases, J lost 3 bases, and 15 bases lay in between. The V gene's germline CDR1 is LNHDA and CDR2 SQIVND (reference sequence). This CDR3 reads CASMGQGLYTEAFF. CDR3 bases: TGTGCCAGTATGGGGCAGGGTCTATACACTGAAGCTTTCTTT.

The V gene is TRBV18, the J gene TRBJ2-3, with D possibly TRBD2 on 7 matching bases. CDR3 size: 16 residues. CDR1 KGHSH and CDR2 LQKENI come from the germline V gene. With 8 bases removed from V and 3 bases from J, the gap between germline ends came to 21 bases. The chain's CDR3 is CASALGGAQGTDTQYF. CDR3 coding DNA: TGTGCCAGCGCCTTGGGGGGGGCGCAAGGAACAGATACGCAGTATTTT.

V is TRBV6-1 and J is TRBJ1-6, with no clear D. V lost 3 bases, J lost 4 bases, and 7 bases lay in between. CDR3 length: 14 amino acids. Germline CDR1 MNHNS, CDR2 SASEGT. The CDR3 sequence is CASSDLVYNSPLHF. The DNA for the CDR3 is TGTGCCAGCAGTGATTTGGTATATAATTCACCCCTCCACTTT.

The rearrangement links TRBV11-2 to TRBJ1-5; D is perhaps TRBD1 (5 bases). In germline, CDR1 is SGHAT, CDR2 FQNNGV. Trimming left V 2 bases short and J 9 bases short, with 14 bases between. The CDR3 sequence is 14 residues long. CDR3 in amino acids: CASSLSPGKLPQHF. For the CDR3, the DNA is TGTGCCAGCAGCTTATCTCCAGGGAAGCTGCCCCAGCATTTT.

CDR3 coding DNA: TGTGCCAGCAGCCGGGGGGCCTACGAGCAGTACTTC. Protein product: CASSRGAYEQYF. This chain joins TRBV5-5 and TRBJ2-5; 7 positions match TRBD2. The DNA end favors TRBJ2-7, so the J call may be wrong. This CDR3 region has 12 residues. CDR1 is SGHKS, CDR2 YYEKEE, per germline (reference sequence).

The CDR3, as DNA: TGTGCCACCAGCTCCCGTTGGCTAGCGGGGGGCACAGATACGCAGTATTTT. The encoded protein is CATSSRWLAGGTDTQYF. The chain recombines TRBV15 with TRBJ2-3, with 10 bases fitting TRBD2. CDR1 is LNHNV, CDR2 YYDKDF, per germline (reference sequence). Trimming at V came to 5 bases and at J to 1 base, leaving 9 bases not matched to a gene. There are 17 residues in the CDR3.

The chain uses TRBV7-3 and TRBJ2-1; TRBD2 matches 9 bases. This CDR3 spans 16 amino acids. In germline, CDR1 is SGHTA, CDR2 FQGTGA. V gave up 2 bases and J gave up 9 bases; unmatched junction bases: 11. CDR3 sequence: CASSLSPGTSLSEQFF. For the CDR3, the DNA is TGTGCCAGCAGCTTATCTCCCGGGACTAGCCTTAGTGAGCAGTTCTTC.

The rearrangement links TRBV11-1 to TRBJ2-1; D unclear. Trimming took 5 bases from V and 0 from J, leaving 8 bases between them. The germline V gene encodes CDR1 SGHAT and CDR2 FQDESV (reference sequence). CDR3 length equals 14 residues. The chain's CDR3 is CASSPPHSYNEQFF. The CDR3 DNA sequence: TGTGCCAGCAGCCCCCCTCACTCCTACAATGAGCAGTTCTTC.

J is TRBJ2-1 and V is TRBV7-6; D is ambiguous. CDR3 length: 16 amino acids. Trimming took 5 bases from V and 1 from J, leaving 15 bases between them. Germline assignment: CDR1 SGHVS and CDR2 FNYEAQ. CDR3 coding DNA: TGTGCCAGCAGCCCTACCCGGATAGGGTCCTACAATGAGCAGTTCTTC. It translates to CASSPTRIGSYNEQFF.

This chain links TRBV30 with TRBJ1-2; D is undetermined. Germline CDR1 GTSNPN, CDR2 SVGIG (reference sequence). The CDR3 has 15 amino acids. Trimming removed 0 bases from V and 0 bases from J, with 11 bases in between. CDR3 coding DNA: TGTGCCTGGAGTGTACATTGGGCCTCTAACTATGGCTACACCTTC. As protein: CAWSVHWASNYGYTF.

The rearrangement uses TRBV27 and TRBJ2-3; D gene uncertain. Germline V gene data show CDR1 as MNHEY and CDR2 as SMNVEV (reference sequence). The V end lost 7 bases, the J end lost 2 bases, and 13 bases lay between the germline ends. This CDR3 region has 14 residues. The chain's CDR3 is CASKLGSPTDTQYF. CDR3 sequence (DNA): TGTGCCAGCAAGCTAGGGTCCCCCACAGATACGCAGTATTTT.

The J gene is TRBJ1-1, the V gene TRBV5-1, with 7 bases fitting TRBD1. Unmatched junction bases numbered 10, after V lost 0 bases and J lost 5 bases. This CDR3 spans 16 amino acids. The germline V gene has CDR1 SGHRS and CDR2 YFSETQ. The CDR3 DNA is TGCGCCAGCAGCTTGGGAATAGACAGGGCCGGTACTGAAGCTTTCTTT. Translation: CASSLGIDRAGTEAFF.

This chain joins TRBV7-8 and TRBJ1-1; D is undetermined. V was trimmed by 1 base and J by 0 bases, leaving 12 bases between them. Germline loops: CDR1 SGHVS, CDR2 FQNEAQ. The CDR3 spans 16 residues. CDR3 DNA sequence: TGTGCCAGCAGCTTAGTGAGTGGAACAATGAACACTGAAGCTTTCTTT. Amino acids: CASSLVSGTMNTEAFF.

This clone appeared a single time. The chain recombines TRBV5-1 with TRBJ1-6; D is ambiguous. Germline CDR1 is SGHRS and CDR2 is YFSETQ. There are 13 residues in the CDR3. The V and J ends lost 4 bases and 9 bases respectively, with 11 bases between them. CDR3 residues: CASSLNEASPLHF. The CDR3 coding sequence is TGCGCCAGCAGCCTGAACGAGGCTTCACCCCTCCACTTT.

This chain links TRBV10-2 with TRBJ2-2; 9 nucleotides align to TRBD2. Per germline, CDR1 WSHSY and CDR2 SAAADI. J gave up 2 bases and V 8 bases, and 12 bases lay outside the gene matches. CDR3 length equals 17 residues. The CDR3 sequence is CASPGPSGTSNTGELFF. Written as DNA, the CDR3 is TGCGCCAGCCCCGGGCCTAGCGGGACGAGTAACACCGGGGAGCTGTTTTTT.

The V and J genes are TRBV28 and TRBJ1-5, with 9 bases fitting TRBD1. The CDR3 covers 15 residues. Trimming cost V 7 bases and J 7 bases; bases outside gene matches: 11. From germline, CDR1 is MDHEN and CDR2 SYDVKM. CDR3 in amino acids: CASTPDRGLYQPQHF. In DNA form, the CDR3 reads TGTGCCAGCACCCCGGACAGGGGACTTTACCAGCCCCAGCATTTT.